This T cell receptor beta chain comes out of a study of blood T cell repertoires in COVID-19 (TCRdb year 2020). For the wider study: Samples from collaborators originated in the United States, Italy and Spain and spanned both the acute and convalescent phases of COVID-19. The material from the prospective study consisted of cDNA or gDNA derived from T cells, B-cell-depleted T cells, or PBMCs. The dataset comprised deeply sampled blood TCRbeta repertoires from subjects exposed to, actively infected with, or recovered from COVID-19. The repertoires were released in a freely available public database intended as a resource for research on the immune response to SARS-CoV-2. The samples were drawn from the first 160 participants of the ongoing ImmuneRACE study and from over a thousand subjects provided by 6 global collaborators. A de-identified subject ID, COVID-19 status, age in years and sex were almost always included in the sample metadata. Where HLA class I and class II types were available, the types were taken from metadata supplied by the sample provider, not from assay-based typing. Results the study describes overall, beyond this receptor: The quantity of clinical and demographic metadata differed by source and by participant and was supplied without curation.

The immunoSEQ Assay, a bias-controlled multiplex PCR, was used to amplify TCRbeta CDR3 regions from genomic DNA. The original pipeline was this. Nucleated cell counts per sample were estimated from amplification of reference gene primers within the assay. To quantify the absolute abundance of each unique TCRbeta CDR3 rearrangement, sequence reads were collapsed and filtered. For each sample, productive Simpson clonality was calculated as the square root of Simpson's diversity index across productive rearrangements. This immuneACCESS table, as held by TCRdb, lists in-frame sequences with V and J called but not all clones. Of the missing ones, under half trace to an unresolved V gene in checked studies; the others have no known cause. That table furnishes V, J and clone size, whereas the DNA furnished D and trimming. For this sample there are nearly 400,000 clones; roughly 86% appear just once. The ten largest clones capture less than 2% of the sample.

In the prospective study, participants were roughly 18 to 100 years old, resided in about two dozen geographic areas of the United States, and were enrolled through a virtual design. In the prospective study, cohorts were assigned on the basis of participant-reported clinical history obtained from a screening survey and a study questionnaire. For ImmuneRACE Cohort 3, a participant was defined as recovered based on two consecutive negative NP/OP PCR tests, clearance by a healthcare professional, or resolution of symptoms. In the prospective study, mobile phlebotomists collected whole blood, serum and a nasopharyngeal or oropharyngeal swab from each participant. Participants in the prospective study had the option to provide additional blood draws and questionnaires over an approximately 2-month period. Prospective study blood samples were shipped either frozen or at room temperature before DNA extraction.

The sample holds one count of this clone. No antigen is known for it. Per-nucleotide qualities are absent, and no much larger clonotype sits a single base away. Trimming costs V 2 bases and J 7 bases, and their ends lie 9 bases apart. From cysteine to phenylalanine, the CDR3 is 13 amino acids long. The entry retains the CDR3 DNA only, 39 bases that are in frame from base 1. The sample comprised PBMCs or T cells enriched from blood (not recorded which). The source is a woman in her 30s who had recovered from COVID-19. The V gene is TRBV12-3 or TRBV12-4 and the J gene is TRBJ1-3; the D gene is unclear. CDR3 reads: CASSLSAANTIYF. The DNA sequence is as follows: TGTGCCAGCAGTTTAAGTGCAGCGAACACCATATATTTT.